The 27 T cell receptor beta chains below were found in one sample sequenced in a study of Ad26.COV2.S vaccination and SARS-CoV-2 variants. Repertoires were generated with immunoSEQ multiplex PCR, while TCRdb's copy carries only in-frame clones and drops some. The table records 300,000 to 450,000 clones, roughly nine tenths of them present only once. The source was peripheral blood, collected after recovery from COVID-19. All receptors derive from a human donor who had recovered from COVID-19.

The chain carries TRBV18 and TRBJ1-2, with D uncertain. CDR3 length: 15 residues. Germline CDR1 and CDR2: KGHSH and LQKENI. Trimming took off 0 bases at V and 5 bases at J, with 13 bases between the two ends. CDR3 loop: CASSPPLSPFYGYTF. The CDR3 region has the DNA TGTGCCAGCTCACCACCCCTGAGTCCGTTTTATGGCTACACCTTC.

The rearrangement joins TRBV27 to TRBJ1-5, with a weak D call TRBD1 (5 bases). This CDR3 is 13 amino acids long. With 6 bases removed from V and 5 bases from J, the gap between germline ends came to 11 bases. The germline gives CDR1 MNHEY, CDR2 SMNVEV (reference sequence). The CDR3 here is CASSPWDDQPQHF. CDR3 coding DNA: TGTGCCAGCAGCCCTTGGGACGATCAGCCCCAGCATTTT.

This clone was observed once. The CDR3 DNA reads TGTGCCAGCAGCTCCGGGACAGGCAGGACAGCTTTCTTT. It is translated as CASSSGTGRTAFF. This chain connects TRBV6-5 to TRBJ1-1; 8 positions match TRBD1. V lost 6 bases to trimming and J lost 10 bases; unmatched junction nucleotides: 10. This CDR3 comprises 13 residues. The germline CDR1 and CDR2 sequences are MNHEY and SVGAGI.

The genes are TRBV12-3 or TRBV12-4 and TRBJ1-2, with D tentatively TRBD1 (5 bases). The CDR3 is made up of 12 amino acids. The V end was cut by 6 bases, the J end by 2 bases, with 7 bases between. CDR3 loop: CASRDRNYGYTF. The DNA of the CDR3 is TGTGCCAGCAGAGACAGAAACTATGGCTACACCTTC.

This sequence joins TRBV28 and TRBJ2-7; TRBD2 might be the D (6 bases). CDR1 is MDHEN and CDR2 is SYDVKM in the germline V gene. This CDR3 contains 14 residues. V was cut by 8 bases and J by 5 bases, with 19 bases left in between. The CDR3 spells CASYGTRLDNEQYF. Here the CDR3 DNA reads TGTGCCAGCTACGGGACTCGCCTTGACAACGAGCAGTACTTC.

Here the CDR3 reads CASSSPGGPADTQYF. For the CDR3, the DNA is TGTGCCAGCAGCTCCCCGGGGGGGCCCGCAGATACGCAGTATTTT. This chain uses TRBV7-2 with TRBJ2-3, with TRBD2 identical over 8 bases. This CDR3 spans 15 amino acids. The V gene's germline CDR1 is SGHTA and CDR2 FQGNSA. With V trimmed by 4 bases and J by 4 bases, 7 bases remained unmatched.

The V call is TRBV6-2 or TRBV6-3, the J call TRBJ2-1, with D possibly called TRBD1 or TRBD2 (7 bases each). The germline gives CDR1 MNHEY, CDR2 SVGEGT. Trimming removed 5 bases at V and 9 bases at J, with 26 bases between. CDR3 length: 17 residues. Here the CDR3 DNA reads TGTGCCAGCAGTCCCCGTTTAGGGGGCAGTTGGGAGGGTGAGCAGTTCTTC. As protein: CASSPRLGGSWEGEQFF.

The CDR3 here is CASSDSLTAANYGYTF. In nucleotides, the CDR3 is TGTGCCAGCAGTGATAGCCTGACGGCAGCTAACTATGGCTACACCTTC. V usage is TRBV7-9 and J usage is TRBJ1-2, with D uncertain. Germline lookup yields CDR1 SEHNR and CDR2 FQNEAQ (reference sequence). V was clipped by 6 bases and J by 0 bases, with 17 bases between them. The CDR3 spans 16 residues. Complete variable domain (other parts from reference TRBV7-9 and TRBJ1-2): DTGVSQNPRHKITKRGQNVTFRCDPISEHNRLYWYRQTLGQGPEFLTYFQNEAQLEKSRLLSDRFSAERPKGSFSTLEIQRTEQGDSAMYLCASSDSLTAANYGYTFGSGTRLTVV.

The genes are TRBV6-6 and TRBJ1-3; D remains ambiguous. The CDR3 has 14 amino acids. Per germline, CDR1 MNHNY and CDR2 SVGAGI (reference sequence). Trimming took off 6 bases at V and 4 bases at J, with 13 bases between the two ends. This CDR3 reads CASRTPGRGNTIYF. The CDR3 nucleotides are TGTGCCAGCAGAACGCCGGGTAGAGGAAACACCATATATTTT.

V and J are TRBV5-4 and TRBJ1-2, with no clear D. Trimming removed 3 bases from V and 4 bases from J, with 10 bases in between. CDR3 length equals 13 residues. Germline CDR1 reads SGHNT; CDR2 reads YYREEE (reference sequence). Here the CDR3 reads CASSSDGSYGYTF. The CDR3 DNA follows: TGTGCCAGCAGCTCCGACGGAAGCTATGGCTACACCTTC.

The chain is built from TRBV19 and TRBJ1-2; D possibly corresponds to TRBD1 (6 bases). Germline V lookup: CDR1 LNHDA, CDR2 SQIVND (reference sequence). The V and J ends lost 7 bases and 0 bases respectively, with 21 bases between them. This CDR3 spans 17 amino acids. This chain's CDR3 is CASTPLGGARTNYGYTF. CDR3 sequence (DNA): TGTGCCAGTACGCCGCTCGGGGGGGCTCGCACTAACTATGGCTACACCTTC.

CDR3 DNA sequence: TGTGCTAGTGGTTTGGCAAACAGGGTTATCTATGGCTACACCTTC. Translating it yields CASGLANRVIYGYTF. V and J are TRBV12-5 and TRBJ1-2, with D possibly TRBD1 on 6 matching bases. The CDR3 sequence is 15 residues long. CDR1 is LGHNT and CDR2 is FRNRAP in the germline V gene. Trimming cost V 1 base and J 4 bases, with 13 bases left between them.

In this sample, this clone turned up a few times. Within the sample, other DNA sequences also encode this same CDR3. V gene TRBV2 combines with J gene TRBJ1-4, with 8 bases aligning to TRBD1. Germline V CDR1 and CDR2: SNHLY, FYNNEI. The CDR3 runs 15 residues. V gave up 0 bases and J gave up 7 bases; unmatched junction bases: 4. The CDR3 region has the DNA TGTGCCAGCAGTGAAGCGCCCGGACAGGGTGAAAAACTGTTTTTT. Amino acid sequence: CASSEAPGQGEKLFF.

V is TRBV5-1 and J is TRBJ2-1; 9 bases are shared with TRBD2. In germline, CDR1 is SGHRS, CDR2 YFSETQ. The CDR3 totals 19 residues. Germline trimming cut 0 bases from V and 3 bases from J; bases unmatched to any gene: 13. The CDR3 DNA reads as TGCGCCAGCAGCTTGGATCTAGCGGGGAGACTGAGATTCTACAATGAGCAGTTCTTC. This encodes CASSLDLAGRLRFYNEQFF.

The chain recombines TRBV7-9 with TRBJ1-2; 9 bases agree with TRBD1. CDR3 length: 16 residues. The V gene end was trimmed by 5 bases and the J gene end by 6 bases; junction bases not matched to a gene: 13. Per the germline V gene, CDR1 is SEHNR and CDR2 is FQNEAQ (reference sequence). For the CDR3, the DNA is TGTGCCAGCAGCCGGGACAGGGATCGGCCTTCGGATGGCTACACCTTC. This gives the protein CASSRDRDRPSDGYTF.

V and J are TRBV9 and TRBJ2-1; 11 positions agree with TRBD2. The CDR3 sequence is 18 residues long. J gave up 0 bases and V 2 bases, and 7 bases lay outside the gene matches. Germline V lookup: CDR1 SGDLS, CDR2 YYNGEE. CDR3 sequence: CASSVISGGASSYNEQFF. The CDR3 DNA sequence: TGTGCCAGCAGCGTCATTAGCGGGGGGGCTAGCTCCTACAATGAGCAGTTCTTC.

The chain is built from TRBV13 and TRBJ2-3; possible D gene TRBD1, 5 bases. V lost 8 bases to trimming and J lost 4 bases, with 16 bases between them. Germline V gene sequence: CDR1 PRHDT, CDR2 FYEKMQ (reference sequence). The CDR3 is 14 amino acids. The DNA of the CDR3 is TGTGCCAGCGTCAGGGATAACAAGGCAGATACGCAGTATTTT. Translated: CASVRDNKADTQYF.

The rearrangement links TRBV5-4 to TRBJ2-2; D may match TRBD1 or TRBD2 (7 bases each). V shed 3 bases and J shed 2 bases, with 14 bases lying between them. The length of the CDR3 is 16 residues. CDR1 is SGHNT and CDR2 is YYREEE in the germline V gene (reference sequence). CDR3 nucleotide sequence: TGTGCCAGCAGCTCGGGGGGACAGAAAAACACCGGGGAGCTGTTTTTT. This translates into CASSSGGQKNTGELFF.

In DNA form, the CDR3 reads TGTGCCAGCAGTTTCACGGCGACTAACCCAGGGGGCTACACCTTC. It encodes CASSFTATNPGGYTF. The chain is built from TRBV27 and TRBJ1-2, with D tentatively TRBD1 (5 bases). Trimming stripped 3 bases from V and 8 bases from J, with 19 bases between. Germline-derived CDR1 and CDR2 are MNHEY and SMNVEV (reference sequence). This CDR3 has 15 residues.

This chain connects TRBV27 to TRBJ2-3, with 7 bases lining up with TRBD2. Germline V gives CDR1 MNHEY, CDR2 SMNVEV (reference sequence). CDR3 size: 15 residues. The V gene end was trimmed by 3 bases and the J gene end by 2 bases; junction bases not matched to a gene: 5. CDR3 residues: CASSLGLLPTDTQYF. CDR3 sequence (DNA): TGTGCCAGCAGTTTGGGACTACTACCCACAGATACGCAGTATTTT.

CDR3 region: CASSSQTSGGEQYF. As DNA, the CDR3 is TGTGCCAGCAGCTCCCAAACCTCAGGGGGCGAGCAGTACTTC. The J gene is TRBJ2-7, the V gene TRBV21-1; TRBD1, the D gene given by the table, was not confirmed from the DNA. TRBV21-1 is reported as a pseudogene. The CDR3 length is 14 residues.

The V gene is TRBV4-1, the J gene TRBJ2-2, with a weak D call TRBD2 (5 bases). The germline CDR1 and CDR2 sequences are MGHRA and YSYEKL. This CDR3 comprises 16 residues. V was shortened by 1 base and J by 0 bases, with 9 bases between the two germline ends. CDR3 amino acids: CASSQGPGTNTGELFF. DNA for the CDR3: TGCGCCAGCAGCCAAGGACCGGGGACGAACACCGGGGAGCTGTTTTTT.

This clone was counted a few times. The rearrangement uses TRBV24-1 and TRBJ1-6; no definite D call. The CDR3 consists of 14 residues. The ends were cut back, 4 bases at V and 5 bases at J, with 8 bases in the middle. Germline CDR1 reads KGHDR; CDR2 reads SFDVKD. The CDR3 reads CATSEPGNNSPLHF. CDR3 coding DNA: TGTGCCACCAGTGAGCCGGGGAATAATTCACCCCTCCACTTT.

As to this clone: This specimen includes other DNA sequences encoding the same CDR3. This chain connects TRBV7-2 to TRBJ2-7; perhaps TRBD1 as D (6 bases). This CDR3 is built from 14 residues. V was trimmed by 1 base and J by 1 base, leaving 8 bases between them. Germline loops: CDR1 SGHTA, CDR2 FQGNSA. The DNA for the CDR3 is TGTGCCAGCAGCTTAGACAGGGATTCCTACGAGCAGTACTTC. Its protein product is CASSLDRDSYEQYF.

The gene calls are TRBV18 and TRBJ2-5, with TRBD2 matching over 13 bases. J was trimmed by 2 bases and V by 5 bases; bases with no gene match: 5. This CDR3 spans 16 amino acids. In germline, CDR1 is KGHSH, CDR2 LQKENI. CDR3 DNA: TGTGCCAGCTCATCCGGGACTAGCGGGGTTCAAGAGACCCAGTACTTC. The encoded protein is CASSSGTSGVQETQYF.

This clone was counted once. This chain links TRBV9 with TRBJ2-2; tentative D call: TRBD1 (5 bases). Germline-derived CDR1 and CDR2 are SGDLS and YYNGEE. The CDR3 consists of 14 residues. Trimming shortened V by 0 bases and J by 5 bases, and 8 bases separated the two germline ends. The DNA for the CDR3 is TGTGCCAGCAGCGTAGACCAGGGAACCGGGGAGCTGTTTTTT. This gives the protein CASSVDQGTGELFF.

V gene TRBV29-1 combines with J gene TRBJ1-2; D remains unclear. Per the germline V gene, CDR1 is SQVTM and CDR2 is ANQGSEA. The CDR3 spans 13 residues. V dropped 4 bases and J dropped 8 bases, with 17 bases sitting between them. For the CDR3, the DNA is TGCAGCGTTGGTACGGCTCGATCGGAAGGCTACACCTTC. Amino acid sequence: CSVGTARSEGYTF. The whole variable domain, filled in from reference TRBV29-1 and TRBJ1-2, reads SAVISQKPSRDICQRGTSLTIQCQVDSQVTMMFWYRQQPGQSLTLIATANQGSEATYESGFVIDKFPISRPNLTFSTLTVSNMSPEDSSIYLCSVGTARSEGYTFGSGTRLTVV.